Included here is one T cell receptor beta chain sequence, with context. The data were produced by immunoSEQ multiplex PCR, yet TCRdb's version contains in-frame clones alone and is incomplete. The profile shows about 200,000 clones, roughly 85% of them singletons. Germline V gene sequence: CDR1 LNHDA, CDR2 SQIVND (reference sequence). Trimming left V 3 bases short and J 3 bases short, with 10 bases between. The CDR3 has 14 amino acids. The source of the sample is a study of blood T cell repertoires in COVID-19. Study-wide background: T cells, B-cell-depleted T cells, or PBMCs supplied cDNA or gDNA.

The sequence derives from a woman older than 75 with acute or convalescent COVID-19. The genes are TRBV19 and TRBJ2-3, with D unclear. The specimen sequenced was peripheral blood. Here the CDR3 reads CASSISRGTDTQYF. The CDR3 DNA is TGTGCCAGTAGTATTTCCCGAGGAACAGATACGCAGTATTTT.